This TCR beta chain stems from a study of shared clonotypes between healthy human individuals (dated by TCRdb to the early 2020s). Study-wide context: The cohort comprised a couple of women and three men aged 18 to 49 years. For each donor, three plates each were used for CD4 naive and CD4 memory, two plates were used for CD8 naive, and one plate was used for CD8 memory. To estimate repertoire size and how much clonotype sharing occurs between individuals, the study deeply sequenced the blood TCR repertoires of 4 to 6 healthy adults. To increase sequencing depth and limit assay-specific biases, TCR repertoire library preparation and sequencing were carried out by different laboratories using diverse techniques. Each donor's leukapheresis produced roughly between roughly 0.85 and 9.5 billion PBMCs. The paper's findings and limits, for the study overall: Estimated clonotype richness was generally larger for naive than for memory subsets. Sampling was restricted to blood, and TCR repertoires in tissues likely differ from the TCR repertoires found in blood. Clonotypes shared by all four sorted-subset donors showed higher generation probabilities than non-shared clonotypes. The small number of donors limited the genetic and exposure-history diversity represented. Rarefaction of sorted-subset datasets indicated incomplete sequencing despite the large sequencing depth. Pairwise subsampling led to the expectation that sequencing depth would affect the degree of clonotype sharing among donors. Across a handful of donors, 4.5% to 6.5% of naive CD4, approximately 4% of naive CD8, 2.3% of memory CD4, and about 0.4% of memory CD8 clonotypes were shared.

Via the germline V gene (reference sequence), CDR1 is MNHEY and CDR2 SMNVEV. V and J are trimmed by 3 bases and 7 bases, and the gene matches miss 5 bases of the junction. The CDR3 has 13 amino acids, counting the end cysteine and phenylalanine. Only the CDR3 part of the read is kept: 39 bases, read in frame from the first base. CD8 naive samples were obtained by positive selection for CCR7 among CD45RO-negative cells, yielding a CD45RA+CCR7+ population from which TemRA cells were excluded. Donors were healthy HIV-negative adults with no recently reported acute infections or vaccinations. Every donor was a Caucasian adult residing in Nashville, Tennessee, USA. After blood collection by leukapheresis, PBMCs were isolated using Ficoll-Histopaque density gradient centrifugation and then cryopreserved in the vapor phase of liquid nitrogen. Purity and quantity of every magnetically sorted T cell population were checked by analytical flow cytometry. Each sorted fraction had its genomic DNA isolated and then quantified by UV absorbance on a Nanodrop 2000c.

TCR CDR3 regions were amplified from genomic DNA by multiplex PCR using the deep immunoSEQ assay. Extracted genomic DNA from each cell subset was spread evenly across all wells of several immunoSEQ 96-well plates, with each plate serving as a replicate. For sorted subsets, roughly 190 ng of genomic DNA, equivalent to 30,000 or so T cell genomes, went into each replicate PCR. Purified libraries were quantified with a Qubit 3.0 fluorometer, sized on a Bioanalyzer 2100, and re-quantified with the KAPA Library Quantification kit. Each immunoSEQ 96-well plate was sequenced on its own single-read 150-cycle Illumina NextSeq 550 flow cell. Processing in the source paper ran as follows. Because the immunoSEQ output included only junctional sequences and no quality scores, the filtering could not be the same as the filtering used for full-length reads. Sequences were annotated with PyIR, a Python wrapper for IgBLAST v1.9, and V/J genes and CDR3 were assigned using IMGT germline references. Reads were filtered out if the reads had weak V/J assignments (E-value above 1e-6), no CDR3, stop codons, out-of-frame junctions, or ambiguous translated residues. V3J clonotypes were defined as sequences sharing an identical inferred V gene, J gene, and CDR3 amino acid sequence. Percentage overlap between repertoires was computed as shared unique clonotypes divided by the size of the smaller repertoire. Richness of each repertoire was evaluated using RTK rarefaction, the Chao1 estimator, and Recon v2.1 estimates of unobserved clonotypes. For all TCRbeta clonotypes obtained by the gDNA method from a handful of donors, generation probabilities were computed with OLGA. In TCRdb, the immuneACCESS table is reduced to in-frame sequences with V and J assigned. These tables do not hold every clone; where another copy was compared, an unresolved V gene accounts for under half, and the others remain unexplained. Clone size and V and J calls were adopted from that table, with D and trimming inferred from the DNA. The sample contains about 800,000 clones, 90% to 98% of them found a single time. The ten most abundant clones make up around 0.21% of the sample.

As to this clone: This receptor's antigen is unknown. No base-level quality is on record; no much larger clone is a single base apart.

Input material: naive CD8+ T cells sorted from blood. The cell subset or site label corresponds to: CD45RA+CCR7+. The TCR was taken from a man younger than 45 in good health. The sequence links TRBV27 to TRBJ1-2, and 7 bases in between align with TRBD1. Here is the DNA: TGTGCCAGCAGTTTCGACAGGGTGGGTGGCTACACCTTC. Translated, it reads CASSFDRVGGYTF.